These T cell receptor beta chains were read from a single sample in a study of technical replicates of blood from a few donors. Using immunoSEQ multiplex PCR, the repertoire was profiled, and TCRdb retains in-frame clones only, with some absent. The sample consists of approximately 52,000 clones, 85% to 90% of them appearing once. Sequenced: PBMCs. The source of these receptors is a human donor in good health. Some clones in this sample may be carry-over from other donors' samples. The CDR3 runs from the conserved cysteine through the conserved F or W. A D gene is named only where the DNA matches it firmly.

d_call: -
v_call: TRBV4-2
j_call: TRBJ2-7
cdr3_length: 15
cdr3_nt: TGTGCCAGCAGCCAAGATCTGACAGTCTCCTACGAGCAGTACTTC
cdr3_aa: CASSQDLTVSYEQYF

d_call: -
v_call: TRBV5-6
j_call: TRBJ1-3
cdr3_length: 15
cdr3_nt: TGTGCCAGCAGCTCAGGGGCCTTCTCTGGAAACACCATATATTTT
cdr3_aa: CASSSGAFSGNTIYF

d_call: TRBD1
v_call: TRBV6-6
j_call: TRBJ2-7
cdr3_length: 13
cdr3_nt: TGTGCCAGCACCCCGACAGGGTCCTACGAGCAGTACTTC
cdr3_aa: CASTPTGSYEQYF

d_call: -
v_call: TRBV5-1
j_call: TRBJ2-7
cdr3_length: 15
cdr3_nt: TGCGCCAGCACCGACGTCGGGGGCGGGGGTCCGGAGCAGTACTTC
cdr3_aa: CASTDVGGGGPEQYF

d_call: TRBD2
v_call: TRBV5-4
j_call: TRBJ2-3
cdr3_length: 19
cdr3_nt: TGTGCCAGCAGCTCCATTCGGACTAGCGGGAGACCGAGGTCAGATACGCAGTATTTT
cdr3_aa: CASSSIRTSGRPRSDTQYF

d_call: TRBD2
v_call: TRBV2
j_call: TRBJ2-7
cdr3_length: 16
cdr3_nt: TGTGCCAGCAGCACCTCTAGCGGGGGTTTCTCCTACGAGCAGTACTTC
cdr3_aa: CASSTSSGGFSYEQYF

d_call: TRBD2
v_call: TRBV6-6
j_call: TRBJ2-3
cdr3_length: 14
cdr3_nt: TGTGCCAGCAGTTACTCTTTAGCGGGGGATACGCAGTATTTT
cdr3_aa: CASSYSLAGDTQYF

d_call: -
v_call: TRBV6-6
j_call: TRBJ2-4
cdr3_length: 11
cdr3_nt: TGTGCCAGCAGGGGTGAGGACATTCAGTACTTC
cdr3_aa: CASRGEDIQYF

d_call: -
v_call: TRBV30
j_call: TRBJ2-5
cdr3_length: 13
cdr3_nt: TGTGCCTGGAGACCAAGGGCGGGGGAGACCCAGTACTTC
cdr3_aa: CAWRPRAGETQYF

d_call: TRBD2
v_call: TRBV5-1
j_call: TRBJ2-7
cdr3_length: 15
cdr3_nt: TGCGCCAGCAAAGTGGGTAGCGGGGGGTTCTACGAGCAGTACTTC
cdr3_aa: CASKVGSGGFYEQYF

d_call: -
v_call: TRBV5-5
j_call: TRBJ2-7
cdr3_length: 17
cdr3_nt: TGTGCCAGCAGCTTGGCTCTCACGGGTCTCTTGAGGGACGAGCAGTACTTC
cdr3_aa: CASSLALTGLLRDEQYF

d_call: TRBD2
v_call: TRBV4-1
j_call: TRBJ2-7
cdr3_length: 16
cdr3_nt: TGCGCCAGCAGCCAAATGCTAGCGGGGCCGTCCTACGAGCAGTACTTC
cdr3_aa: CASSQMLAGPSYEQYF

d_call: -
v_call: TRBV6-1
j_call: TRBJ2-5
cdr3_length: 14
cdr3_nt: TGTGCCAGCACGCCGACAGGCTTCCAAGAGACCCAGTACTTC
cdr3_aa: CASTPTGFQETQYF

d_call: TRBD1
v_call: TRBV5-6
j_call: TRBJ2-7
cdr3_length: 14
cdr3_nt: TGTGCCAGCAGCTGGACAGGGAACTCCTACGAGCAGTACTTC
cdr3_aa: CASSWTGNSYEQYF

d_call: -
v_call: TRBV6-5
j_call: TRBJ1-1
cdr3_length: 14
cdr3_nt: TGTGCCAGCAGATATACAGGGATGAACACTGAAGCTTTCTTT
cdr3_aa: CASRYTGMNTEAFF

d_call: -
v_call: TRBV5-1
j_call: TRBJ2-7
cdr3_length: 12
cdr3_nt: TGCGCCAGCAGCGCTAGCTCCTACGAGCAGTACTTC
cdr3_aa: CASSASSYEQYF

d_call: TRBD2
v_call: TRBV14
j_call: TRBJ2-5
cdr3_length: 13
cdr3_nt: TGTGCCAGCAGCCGATCGGGAGGAGAGACCCAGTACTTC
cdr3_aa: CASSRSGGETQYF

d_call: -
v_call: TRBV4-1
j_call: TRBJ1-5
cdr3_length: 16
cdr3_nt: TGCGCCAGCAGCCAAGAGGGGCTCAGGCCCCATCAGCCCCAGCATTTT
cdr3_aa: CASSQEGLRPHQPQHF

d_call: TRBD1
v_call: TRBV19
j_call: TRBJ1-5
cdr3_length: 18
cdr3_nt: TGTGCCAGTAGTTCCTTGAGACAGGGAAAACGGGCCGATCAGCCCCAGCATTTT
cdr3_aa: CASSSLRQGKRADQPQHF

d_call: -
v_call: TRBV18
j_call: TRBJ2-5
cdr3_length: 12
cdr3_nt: TGTGCCAGCGCCCCAGGGGAAGAGACCCAGTACTTC
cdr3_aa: CASAPGEETQYF

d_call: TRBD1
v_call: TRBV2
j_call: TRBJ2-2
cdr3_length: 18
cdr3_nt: TGTGCCAGCAGTGAAGTGGGACAGGGGTTCGCGAACACCGGGGAGCTGTTTTTT
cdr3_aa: CASSEVGQGFANTGELFF

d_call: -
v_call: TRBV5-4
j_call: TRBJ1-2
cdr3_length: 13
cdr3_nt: TGTGCCAGCAGCTTGCTCCAGAACTATGGCTACACCTTC
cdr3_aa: CASSLLQNYGYTF

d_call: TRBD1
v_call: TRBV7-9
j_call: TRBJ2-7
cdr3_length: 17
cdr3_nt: TGTGCCAGCAGCTTAGCGCCAGGACAGGGGAAGAGGGCCGAGCAGTACTTC
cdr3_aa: CASSLAPGQGKRAEQYF

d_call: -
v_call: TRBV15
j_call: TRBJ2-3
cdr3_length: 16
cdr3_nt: TGTGCCACCAGCAGAGAGGGACGCGGGGCTTACGATACGCAGTATTTT
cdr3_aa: CATSREGRGAYDTQYF

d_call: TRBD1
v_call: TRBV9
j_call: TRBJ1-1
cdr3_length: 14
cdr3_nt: TGTGCCAGCAGCTCTACAGGGGACGGCACTGAAGCTTTCTTT
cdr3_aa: CASSSTGDGTEAFF

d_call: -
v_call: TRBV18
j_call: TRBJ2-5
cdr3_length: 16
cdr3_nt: TGTGCCAGCTCACCCGAGGGCTGGGGGCGCGGAGAGACCCAGTACTTC
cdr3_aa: CASSPEGWGRGETQYF

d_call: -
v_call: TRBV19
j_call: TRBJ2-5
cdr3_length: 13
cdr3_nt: TGTGCCAGTAGTATGAAGAGACAGGCCAGGCAGTACTTC
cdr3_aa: CASSMKRQARQYF

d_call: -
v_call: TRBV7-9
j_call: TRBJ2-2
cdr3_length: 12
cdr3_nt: TGTGCCAGCAGCTTTCCCCTCGGGGAGCTGTTTTTT
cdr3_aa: CASSFPLGELFF

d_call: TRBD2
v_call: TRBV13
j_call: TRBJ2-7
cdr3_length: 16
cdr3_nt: TGTGCCAGCAGCCTACGGACTAGCGGGAGCTCCTACGAGCAGTACTTC
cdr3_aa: CASSLRTSGSSYEQYF

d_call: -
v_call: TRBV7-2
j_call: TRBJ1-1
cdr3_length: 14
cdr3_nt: TGTGCCAGCAGCTCGCCGGGGGGCGGGACTGAAGCTTTCTTT
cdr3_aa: CASSSPGGGTEAFF